This section outlines one T cell receptor (beta chain) sequence together with its context. As yet, its antigen is unknown. This sample stems from a study of type 1 regulatory T cells. Looking at the study overall: T-allo10 is an in vitro-generated, Tr1-enriched CD4 T cell product specific for alloantigen. Findings of the study overall: Compared with non-Tr1 cells, Tr1 cells showed a narrower TCR repertoire.

TCRdb recomputed calls from the reads with MiXCR, one row per CDR3 protein. The data show about 62,000 distinct CDR3 sequences, 62% seen once. Germline loops: CDR1 MGHRA, CDR2 YSYEKL. Trimming removed 3 bases at V and 1 base at J, with 15 bases between. This CDR3 has 17 residues. The specimen was cultured non-Tr1 T cells, either the whole culture or a sorted T cell fraction (not recorded which). This rearrangement joins TRBV4-1 to TRBJ2-2; D may correspond to TRBD1 or TRBD2 (5 bases each). The TCR was taken from a human donor in good health. The CDR3, as DNA: TGCGCCAGCAGCCAGCTCAGGGAGCGGAAGAACACCGGGGAGCTGTTTTTT. It translates to CASSQLRERKNTGELFF.